This is a list of T cell receptor beta chains from one sample in a study of blood T cell repertoires in COVID-19. Method: immunoSEQ multiplex PCR; TCRdb's copy keeps in-frame clones and lacks some. The repertoire includes fewer than 300,000 clones, 88% of them detected once, and 4% sits in the top ten. Sequencing was carried out using peripheral blood. The receptors were gathered from a man between 60 and 70 years old who had recovered from COVID-19. Each CDR3 is given with its conserved first and last residue. The D gene is left open where the match is weak. Expanded clones get a size class; other rows say once, few or many, or leave the size out.

V gene	D gene	J gene	clone size	CDR3 DNA	CDR3 protein
TRBV11-2	TRBD1	TRBJ2-7	NA	TGTGCCAGCAGCTTATACTTTTCCGAGACAGGGGACAGCTCCTACGAGCAGTACTTC	CASSLYFSETGDSSYEQYF
TRBV7-3	TRBD1	TRBJ1-2	NA	TGTGCCAGCAGCCGGGACAGTTCTAACTATGGCTACACCTTC	CASSRDSSNYGYTF
TRBV11-1	NA	TRBJ2-7	NA	TGTGCCAGCAGCTTAGATGTTAGCGCCGTCCTCTACGAGCAGTACTTC	CASSLDVSAVLYEQYF
TRBV15	NA	TRBJ1-4	once	TGTGCCACCAGCAGAGATAGGAGGCTCTGGGGTGAAAAACTGTTTTTT	CATSRDRRLWGEKLFF
TRBV7-6	TRBD1	TRBJ1-5	NA	TGTGCCAGCAGCCCAGAACAGGGGGCTGGGAATCAGCCCCAGCATTTT	CASSPEQGAGNQPQHF
TRBV6-4	TRBD2	TRBJ2-3	once	TGTGCCAGCAGTGACTCGGGCGGGGGGGCGCCAGATACGCAGTATTTT	CASSDSGGGAPDTQYF
TRBV5-4	NA	TRBJ2-3	NA	TGTGCCAGCAGCTTAGGACAGGGCGGGGGTATGGATACGCAGTATTTT	CASSLGQGGGMDTQYF
TRBV9	TRBD1	TRBJ1-1	NA	TGTGCCAGCAGTCCCACAGGGGCTGGGAACACTGAAGCTTTCTTT	CASSPTGAGNTEAFF
TRBV30	NA	TRBJ1-4	NA	TGTGGTCTGGGTAGGGCAGGGAATGAAAAACTGTTTTTT	CGLGRAGNEKLFF
TRBV20-1	NA	TRBJ2-1	NA	TGCAGTGCTAGTAAGAGCGGACCCCTTGGCGAGCAGTTCTTC	CSASKSGPLGEQFF
TRBV5-1	TRBD2	TRBJ2-3	NA	TGCGCCAGCAGCTTGCAAGCGGGGGGGCCGGGAAATACGCAGTATTTT	CASSLQAGGPGNTQYF
TRBV2	TRBD1	TRBJ1-2	NA	TGTGCCAGCAGTTCCGAGACAGGGGTCGACTATGGCTACACCTTC	CASSSETGVDYGYTF
TRBV5-6	TRBD2	TRBJ2-1	NA	TGTGCCAGCAGCCAGCGGGGGGCGGAGTTCTTC	CASSQRGAEFF
TRBV9	NA	TRBJ1-2	NA	TGTGCCAGCAGCACGGGGGGGTCCAACTATGGCTACACCTTC	CASSTGGSNYGYTF
TRBV30	TRBD2	TRBJ2-2	once	TGTGCCTGGAGAGGTGGGGGGGGCACCGGGGAGCTGTTTTTT	CAWRGGGGTGELFF
TRBV6-5	TRBD1	TRBJ1-6	NA	TGTGCCAGCAGACGCGGGACAGGGGATAATTCACCCCTCCACTTT	CASRRGTGDNSPLHF
TRBV3-1/TRBV3-2	TRBD1	TRBJ1-3	NA	TGTGCCAGCAGCCCGGAGGGGGCGAGGGGAAACACCATATATTTT	CASSPEGARGNTIYF
TRBV19	NA	TRBJ1-5	NA	TGTGCCAGTAGTATAAAGGGAGCACAGGGTGGGCAGCCCCAGCATTTT	CASSIKGAQGGQPQHF
TRBV27	NA	TRBJ2-5	NA	TGTGCCAGCCCTGCGGAGGGCCAAGAGACCCAGTACTTC	CASPAEGQETQYF
TRBV7-2	TRBD2	TRBJ2-7	NA	TGTGCCAGCAGCTATACTAGCGGGGCCTTCGAGCAGTACTTC	CASSYTSGAFEQYF
TRBV10-1	NA	TRBJ1-4	NA	TGCGCCAGCAGAAGTCAGACTAATGAAAAACTGTTTTTT	CASRSQTNEKLFF
TRBV7-2	NA	TRBJ2-7	NA	TGTGCCAGCAGCGAGGCGCAGGGGGGCTACGAGCAGTACTTC	CASSEAQGGYEQYF
TRBV6-6	TRBD2	TRBJ2-7	NA	TGTGCCAGCAGGAGCGGGGGGGACTACGAGCAGTACTTC	CASRSGGDYEQYF
TRBV7-6	TRBD1	TRBJ1-1	NA	TGTGCCAGCAGCGCGCGACAGGGGGTGAACACTGAAGCTTTCTTT	CASSARQGVNTEAFF
TRBV29-1	NA	TRBJ1-4	once	TGCAGCGTTGTGGGGCGATTGAGGGGGACTAATGAAAAACTGTTTTTT	CSVVGRLRGTNEKLFF
TRBV5-4	TRBD2	TRBJ2-5	NA	TGTGCCAGCAGCTTGCCCGCGGGGGGGCCGCAGACCCAGTACTTC	CASSLPAGGPQTQYF
TRBV18	NA	TRBJ2-7	once	TGTGCCAGCTCACTCTCCAGGGGGGTTCTCGGGGGCGAGCAGTACTTC	CASSLSRGVLGGEQYF
TRBV5-1	TRBD1	TRBJ1-2	NA	TGCGCCAGCAGCTTGGTTCCGGGACAGGGGGCTAGCTATGGCTACACCTTC	CASSLVPGQGASYGYTF
TRBV9	TRBD2	TRBJ2-5	NA	TGTGCCAGCAGCGCGGGGGGGCAAGAGACCCAGTACTTC	CASSAGGQETQYF
TRBV7-2	NA	TRBJ2-6	NA	TGTGCCAGCAGTAAGGGGTTCGCTTCGGGGGCCAACGTCCTGACTTTC	CASSKGFASGANVLTF
TRBV18	NA	TRBJ2-5	once	TGTGCCAGCTCACCAAACCACGGGGGAGGTCAAGAGACCCAGTACTTC	CASSPNHGGGQETQYF
TRBV7-2	NA	TRBJ1-1	NA	TGTGCCAGCAGCTTATTGGGGGGAATGACTGAAGCTTTCTTT	CASSLLGGMTEAFF
TRBV7-2	TRBD2	TRBJ2-1	NA	TGTGCCAGCAGCAGCGGGGGGTCCTACAATGAGCAGTTCTTC	CASSSGGSYNEQFF
TRBV28	TRBD1	TRBJ1-3	NA	TGTGCCGGGGGGACAGGGTCTGGAAACACCATATATTTT	CAGGTGSGNTIYF
TRBV5-4	NA	TRBJ2-7	NA	TGTGCCAGCAGCTTGGCTGTGGACAGTGACTACGAGCAGTACTTC	CASSLAVDSDYEQYF
TRBV19	TRBD1	TRBJ1-5	NA	TGTGCCAGTAGCTTGGACAGGGCGGCCTATCAGCCCCAGCATTTT	CASSLDRAAYQPQHF
TRBV6-5	NA	TRBJ2-3	NA	TGTGCCAGCGGTTGGGGCAGTGGTCGGACAGATACGCAGTATTTT	CASGWGSGRTDTQYF
TRBV13	NA	TRBJ2-2	NA	TGTGCCAGCAGCCCCCGTTCCGGGTCCGGGGAGCTGTTTTTT	CASSPRSGSGELFF
TRBV5-1	NA	TRBJ1-1	few	TGCGCCAGCAGTCCGGAGGGGAACACTGAAGCTTTCTTT	CASSPEGNTEAFF
TRBV6-5	NA	TRBJ1-1	NA	TGTGCCAGCAGTACATCAACCCAGTCGCACACTGAAGCTTTCTTT	CASSTSTQSHTEAFF
TRBV5-1	TRBD1	TRBJ2-7	NA	TGCGCCAGCAGCGGAACCGGGACAGGGTCCTACGAGCAGTACTTC	CASSGTGTGSYEQYF
TRBV16	TRBD1	TRBJ2-7	NA	TGTGCCAGCTCGCCACAGGGGCGCGAGCAGTACTTC	CASSPQGREQYF
TRBV27	TRBD1	TRBJ1-5	NA	TGTGCCAGCAGTTCGGGACAGGGCGGCAATCAGCCCCAGCATTTT	CASSSGQGGNQPQHF
TRBV29-1	NA	TRBJ2-3	NA	TGCAGCGTTGGGGTAGCGGCCTCAGATACGCAGTATTTT	CSVGVAASDTQYF
TRBV19	TRBD1	TRBJ1-5	NA	TGTGCCAGCCGAAATCCGGGACAGGGAAGCAATCAGCCCCAGCATTTT	CASRNPGQGSNQPQHF
TRBV13	NA	TRBJ1-2	NA	TGTGCCAGCAGCTTACGTGGAGGCGGCTACACCTTC	CASSLRGGGYTF
TRBV19	NA	TRBJ2-2	NA	TGTGCCAGTACCACACCGGGACAAGGTGGTACCGGGGAGCTGTTTTTT	CASTTPGQGGTGELFF
TRBV6-6	NA	TRBJ1-6	once	TGTGCCAGCACCCAGCGTGCAGATACACCCAAACCCCTCCACTTT	CASTQRADTPKPLHF
TRBV27	TRBD2	TRBJ2-2	NA	TGTGCCAGCAGTGATCTAGCGGGGGTAATCCCCGGGGAGCTGTTTTTT	CASSDLAGVIPGELFF
TRBV23-1	TRBD1	TRBJ2-3	NA	TGCGCCAGCAGTCAATGGGGCAGGGGGTTCCCAGATACGCAGTATTTT	CASSQWGRGFPDTQYF